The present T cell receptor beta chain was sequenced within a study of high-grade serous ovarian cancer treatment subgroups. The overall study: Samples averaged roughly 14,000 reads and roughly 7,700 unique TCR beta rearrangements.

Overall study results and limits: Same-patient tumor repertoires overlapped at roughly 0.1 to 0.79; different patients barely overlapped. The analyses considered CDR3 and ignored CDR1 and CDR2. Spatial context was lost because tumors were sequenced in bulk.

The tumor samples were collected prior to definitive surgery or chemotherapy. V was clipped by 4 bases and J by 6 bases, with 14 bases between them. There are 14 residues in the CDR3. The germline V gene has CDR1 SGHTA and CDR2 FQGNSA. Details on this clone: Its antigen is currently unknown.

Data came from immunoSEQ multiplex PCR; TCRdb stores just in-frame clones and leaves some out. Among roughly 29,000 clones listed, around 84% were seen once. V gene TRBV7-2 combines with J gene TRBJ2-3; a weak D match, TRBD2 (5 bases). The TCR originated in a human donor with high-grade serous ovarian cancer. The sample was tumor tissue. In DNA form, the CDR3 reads TGTGCCAGCAGCTCCCCCCCTCCGGGGGATACGCAGTATTTT. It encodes CASSSPPPGDTQYF. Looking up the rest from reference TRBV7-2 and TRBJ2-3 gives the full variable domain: GAGVSQSPSNKVTEKGKDVELRCDPISGHTALYWYRQSLGQGLEFLIYFQGNSAPDKSGLPSDRFSAERTGGSVSTLTIQRTQQEDSAVYLCASSSPPPGDTQYFGPGTRLTVL.